These 11 T cell receptor beta chains were all obtained from the same sample, sequenced in a study of shared clonotypes between healthy human individuals. Using immunoSEQ multiplex PCR, the repertoire was profiled, and TCRdb retains in-frame clones only, with some absent. The table shows millions of clones, with more than 80% occurring only once. Source material: naive CD4+ T cells sorted from blood. Subset defined: CD45RA+ positively selected. These receptors were collected from a man younger than 35 in good health.

The chain is built from TRBV5-4 and TRBJ1-6; D gene unclear. V was cut by 4 bases and J by 5 bases, with 7 bases left in between. There are 13 residues in the CDR3. CDR1 and CDR2 (germline): SGHNT, YYREEE (reference sequence). This chain's CDR3 is CASSADDNSPLHF. The DNA for the CDR3 is TGTGCCAGCAGCGCGGACGATAATTCACCCCTCCACTTT. The full variable domain, rest sourced from reference TRBV5-4 and TRBJ1-6, is ETGVTQSPTHLIKTRGQQVTLRCSSQSGHNTVSWYQQALGQGPQFIFQYYREEENGRGNFPPRFSGLQFPNYSSELNVNALELDDSALYLCASSADDNSPLHFGNGTRLTVT.

This clone was counted a single time. This chain joins TRBV7-9 and TRBJ2-7; weak D call: TRBD1 (6 bases). This CDR3 comprises 15 residues. The germline V and J ends were trimmed by 1 base and 3 bases, with 13 bases remaining between them. The V gene's germline CDR1 is SEHNR and CDR2 FQNEAQ (reference sequence). The CDR3 DNA sequence: TGTGCCAGCAGCTTAGAGGGGGAATCAGGCTACGAGCAGTACTTC. As protein: CASSLEGESGYEQYF.

This chain uses TRBV19 with TRBJ1-3; D is unresolved. Trimming stripped 4 bases from V and 3 bases from J, with 4 bases between. Germline V gene data show CDR1 as LNHDA and CDR2 as SQIVND (reference sequence). The CDR3 runs 12 residues. The CDR3 bases are TGTGCCAGTAGTACCTATGGAAACACCATATATTTT. Encoded protein: CASSTYGNTIYF.

Turning to this clone: Sequence at one end of the junction differs from germline and may be a read error. The V call is TRBV10-2, the J call TRBJ2-7, with TRBD2 matching 7 bases. There are 15 residues in the CDR3. Germline values: CDR1 WSHSY, CDR2 SAAADI. CDR3 in amino acids: CTSIQSGVGRGEQYF. The CDR3 nucleotides are TGCACCAGCATTCAAAGCGGGGTCGGCCGGGGTGAGCAGTACTTC.

V usage is TRBV14 and J usage is TRBJ2-5; D is possibly TRBD2 (5 bases). The CDR3 covers 17 residues. The V gene's germline CDR1 is SGHDN and CDR2 FVKESK. Trimming cost V 4 bases and J 1 base, with 19 bases left between them. The CDR3 loop is CASSLTDWYAPQETQYF. The CDR3 DNA reads as TGTGCCAGCAGCCTCACGGACTGGTACGCCCCCCAAGAGACCCAGTACTTC. Full variable domain (remainder filled in from reference TRBV14 and TRBJ2-5): EAGVTQFPSHSVIEKGQTVTLRCDPISGHDNLYWYRRVMGKEIKFLLHFVKESKQDESGMPNNRFLAERTGGTYSTLKVQPAELEDSGVYFCASSLTDWYAPQETQYFGPGTRLLVL.

The rearrangement uses TRBV25-1 and TRBJ1-6; a weak D match, TRBD1 (5 bases). The CDR3 runs 15 residues. V lost 4 bases and J 6 bases, leaving 13 bases between the germline ends. Germline V lookup: CDR1 MGHDK, CDR2 SYGVNS. The CDR3 bases are TGTGCCAGCAGTGTTTCCCGGGGACTTAATTCACCCCTCCACTTT. Its protein product is CASSVSRGLNSPLHF.

The gene calls are TRBV19 and TRBJ1-2; D is possibly TRBD1 (6 bases). The germline gives CDR1 LNHDA, CDR2 SQIVND (reference sequence). The CDR3 spans 16 residues. V lost 5 bases and J lost 4, with 20 bases in between. This CDR3 reads CASSAPNRDQRYGYTF. CDR3 coding DNA: TGTGCCAGTAGTGCTCCAAACAGGGATCAACGCTATGGCTACACCTTC.

This clone has a handful of counts. V gene TRBV4-3 combines with J gene TRBJ1-6; possibly TRBD1 for D (5 bases). Trimming stripped 4 bases from V and 7 bases from J, with 17 bases between. This CDR3 is built from 16 residues. The germline gives CDR1 LGHNA, CDR2 YSLEER. DNA of the CDR3: TGCGCCAGCAGCCTAGACAGTTCGAGGTTGAATTCACCCCTCCACTTT. Translating it yields CASSLDSSRLNSPLHF.

This clone was seen a few times. The V and J genes are TRBV2 and TRBJ2-7; D is ambiguous. The V gene lost 4 bases and the J gene lost 4 bases, with 5 bases spanning the gap. The V gene's germline CDR1 is SNHLY and CDR2 FYNNEI. This CDR3 region has 11 residues. Here the CDR3 DNA reads TGTGCCAGCAGTGTACAGTACGAGCAGTACTTC. Its translation is CASSVQYEQYF.

This chain joins TRBV14 and TRBJ1-1, with D tentatively TRBD1 (5 bases). The germline V gene has CDR1 SGHDN and CDR2 FVKESK. V was shortened by 3 bases and J by 6 bases, with 11 bases between the two germline ends. The CDR3 loop spans 13 amino acids. Here the CDR3 DNA reads TGTGCCAGCAGCCATCTTCAGGGTGCTGAAGCTTTCTTT. Translated, it gives CASSHLQGAEAFF. The variable domain in full, completed from reference TRBV14 and TRBJ1-1, reads EAGVTQFPSHSVIEKGQTVTLRCDPISGHDNLYWYRRVMGKEIKFLLHFVKESKQDESGMPNNRFLAERTGGTYSTLKVQPAELEDSGVYFCASSHLQGAEAFFGQGTRLTVV.

This chain links TRBV5-1 with TRBJ1-2; 7 bases fit TRBD1. V was pared by 5 bases and J by 8 bases, with 15 bases of the junction left unmatched. CDR1 is SGHRS, CDR2 YFSETQ, per germline. The CDR3 runs to 15 residues. The CDR3 reads CASRTRGRDWEGYTF. The CDR3 DNA sequence: TGCGCCAGCAGGACAAGGGGGCGCGACTGGGAAGGCTACACCTTC.